This passage covers 13 T cell receptor beta chains from one sample sequenced in a study of T cell responses to AZD1222 COVID-19 vaccine. Data came from immunoSEQ multiplex PCR; TCRdb stores just in-frame clones and leaves some out. Of approximately 93,000 clones in the sample, approximately 91% are singletons; the top ten hold about 6.1%. The sequences come from peripheral blood, collected 28 days after the second AZD1222 dose. The origin of the receptors is an adult who received the AZD1222 COVID-19 vaccine.

V usage is TRBV18 and J usage is TRBJ1-1, with D tentatively TRBD1 (5 bases). This CDR3 has 15 amino acids. V was pared by 4 bases and J by 6 bases, with 18 bases between. CDR1 KGHSH and CDR2 LQKENI come from the germline V gene. The CDR3 sequence: CASSLTGTTVSEAFF. The CDR3, as DNA: TGTGCCAGCTCACTCACCGGGACGACTGTCTCTGAAGCTTTCTTT. Complete variable domain (other parts from reference TRBV18 and TRBJ1-1): NAGVMQNPRHLVRRRGQEARLRCSPMKGHSHVYWYRQLPEEGLKFMVYLQKENIIDESGMPKERFSAEFPKEGPSILRIQQVVRGDSAAYFCASSLTGTTVSEAFFGQGTRLTVV.

In DNA, the CDR3 is TGCGCCAGCAGCCAAGGCTTCAAGGATGGGGGCAATCAGCCCCAGCATTTT. Translating gives CASSQGFKDGGNQPQHF. The chain has TRBV4-1 and TRBJ1-5, with unresolved D. The CDR3 runs to 17 residues. V lost 1 base and J 2 bases, leaving 15 bases between the germline ends. CDR1 and CDR2 from the germline V gene are MGHRA and YSYEKL.

CDR3 protein: CAISGGPESYGYTF. CDR3 DNA: TGTGCCATCAGTGGGGGGCCTGAAAGCTATGGCTACACCTTC. The V gene is TRBV10-3, the J gene TRBJ1-2; D perhaps matches TRBD1 (6 bases). Germline CDR1 and CDR2: ENHRY and SYGVKD. Trimming removed 4 bases from V and 4 bases from J, with 13 bases in between. This CDR3 comprises 14 residues.

V and J are TRBV15 and TRBJ2-5, with D perhaps matching TRBD1 (5 bases). CDR3 size: 14 residues. V lost 3 bases and J 3 bases, leaving 11 bases between the germline ends. Germline V gene sequence: CDR1 LNHNV, CDR2 YYDKDF (reference sequence). CDR3: CATSSGHVEETQYF. CDR3 in DNA: TGTGCCACCAGCAGCGGACACGTTGAAGAGACCCAGTACTTC.

The chain joins TRBV2 to TRBJ1-2; no clear D. Per the germline V gene, CDR1 is SNHLY and CDR2 is FYNNEI. The CDR3 runs to 14 residues. Trimming pared 3 bases from V and 8 bases from J, leaving 16 bases between. CDR3 nucleotides: TGTGCCAGCAGTGATGAAGCCGAAGGGATGGGCTACACCTTC. It specifies CASSDEAEGMGYTF. Supplemented by reference TRBV2 and TRBJ1-2, the full variable domain reads EPEVTQTPSHQVTQMGQEVILRCVPISNHLYFYWYRQILGQKVEFLVSFYNNEISEKSEIFDDQFSVERPDGSNFTLKIRSTKLEDSAMYFCASSDEAEGMGYTFGSGTRLTVV.

The chain's CDR3 is CASSVDVANYGYTF. DNA of the CDR3: TGTGCCAGCAGCGTAGATGTAGCTAACTATGGCTACACCTTC. The chain combines TRBV9 with TRBJ1-2; D remains ambiguous. Trimming cost V 0 bases and J 0 bases, with 6 bases left between them. The CDR3 is 14 amino acids. The germline gives CDR1 SGDLS, CDR2 YYNGEE.

The chain employs TRBV7-9 and TRBJ1-4; TRBD1 matches at 7 bases. CDR1 is SEHNR and CDR2 is FQNEAQ in the germline V gene (reference sequence). V was pared by 5 bases and J by 3 bases, with 6 bases of the junction left unmatched. The length of the CDR3 is 15 residues. The CDR3 nucleotides are TGTGCCAGCAGCACGAGGGACAGCTCTAATGAAAAACTGTTTTTT. It specifies CASSTRDSSNEKLFF.

The chain combines TRBV2 with TRBJ1-1; D gene uncertain. Trimming pared 5 bases from V and 10 bases from J, leaving 14 bases between. CDR3 length: 12 amino acids. CDR1 is SNHLY, CDR2 FYNNEI, per germline. The CDR3 sequence is CASSLGRLRAFF. In DNA, the CDR3 is TGTGCCAGCAGTCTTGGACGGCTTCGAGCTTTCTTT.

The V gene is TRBV6-4, the J gene TRBJ1-4; tentative D call: TRBD1 (5 bases). The ends were cut back, 0 bases at V and 7 bases at J, with 21 bases in the middle. From germline, CDR1 is MRHNA and CDR2 SNTAGT. CDR3 length equals 18 residues. DNA of the CDR3: TGTGCCAGCAGTGACTCGCTTCACAGGTTCTCGAGAGGTGAAAAACTGTTTTTT. Amino acid sequence: CASSDSLHRFSRGEKLFF.

The V and J genes are TRBV7-6 and TRBJ2-3; no clear D. From germline, CDR1 is SGHVS and CDR2 FNYEAQ. The V gene lost 5 bases and the J gene lost 6 bases, with 15 bases spanning the gap. The CDR3 is 14 amino acids. The CDR3 loop reads CASSGVTRRDTQYF. As DNA, the CDR3 is TGTGCCAGCAGCGGGGTGACCCGCAGGGATACGCAGTATTTT.

This clone was recorded only once. A junction boundary mismatches the germline segment, possibly from a read error. This rearrangement joins TRBV5-1 to TRBJ1-2; TRBD1 matches 8 bases. The CDR3 loop spans 14 amino acids. Germline loops: CDR1 SGHRS, CDR2 YFSETQ. In DNA, the CDR3 is TGCGCCAGCAGCTCAGCTACAGGGGGGTATGACTACACCTTC. Translating it yields CASSSATGGYDYTF.

The chain combines TRBV2 with TRBJ1-2; 7 bases are a match to TRBD1. Trimming removed 11 bases from V and 6 bases from J; junction bases left unmatched: 9. The CDR3 totals 12 residues. Germline CDR1 and CDR2: SNHLY and FYNNEI. CDR3 coding DNA: TGTGCCGGCTGGAGGGGGCAGGATGGCTACACCTTC. Amino acid sequence: CAGWRGQDGYTF. Combining the CDR3 with reference TRBV2 and TRBJ1-2 gives the whole variable domain EPEVTQTPSHQVTQMGQEVILRCVPISNHLYFYWYRQILGQKVEFLVSFYNNEISEKSEIFDDQFSVERPDGSNFTLKIRSTKLEDSAMYFCAGWRGQDGYTFGSGTRLTVV.

The chain carries TRBV5-4 and TRBJ2-3; 8 bases fit TRBD2. CDR3 length equals 16 residues. The V gene's germline CDR1 is SGHNT and CDR2 YYREEE (reference sequence). The J segment lost 2 bases and the V segment lost 4 bases, leaving 9 bases of the junction unmatched. The CDR3 DNA is TGTGCCAGCAGCCCCGCTGGCGGGGGGCACACAGATACGCAGTATTTT. Amino acids: CASSPAGGGHTDTQYF.